This T cell receptor beta chain was captured by sequencing in a study of T cell changes during pregnancy in multiple sclerosis. V dropped 1 base and J dropped 0 bases, with 3 bases sitting between them. The V gene's germline CDR1 is LNHNV and CDR2 YYDKDF (reference sequence). The CDR3 is made up of 13 amino acids. Profiling relied on immunoSEQ multiplex PCR, and the TCRdb table lists in-frame clones only, not all of them. Altogether 60,000 to 90,000 clones are present, 93% being singletons, with the ten largest covering about 2.5%. The source material was peripheral blood, sampled after pregnancy. The clonotype was recovered from a female donor in good health, enrolled as a control in a pregnancy study. The chain has TRBV15 and TRBJ1-1; D is unresolved. As DNA, the CDR3 is TGTGCCACCAGCAGAGCCGTGAACACTGAAGCTTTCTTT. Translating gives CATSRAVNTEAFF.